One and the same sample provided the 31 T cell receptor beta chains below, sequenced in a study of CD8 T cells in Susac syndrome. Random hexamers were used to reverse transcribe an amount of roughly 0.5 to 1 ug RNA. One entry per CDR3 protein, called by TCRdb with MiXCR from the immunoSEQ multiplex PCR reads. The table lists 80,000 or so distinct CDR3 sequences, approximately 96% of them singletons, with about 0.41% in the top ten. The sample comprised CD8+ T cells from PBMCs. These receptors were obtained from a human donor with Susac syndrome.

J is TRBJ2-4 and V is TRBV20-1, with D possibly being TRBD1 (6 bases). Germline-derived CDR1 and CDR2 are DFQATT and SNEGSKA (reference sequence). The CDR3 sequence is 13 residues long. V shed 7 bases and J shed 6 bases, with 16 bases lying between them. The CDR3 nucleotides are TGCAGTGGGAACTGGGACACACGAAACATTCAGTACTTC. Its protein product is CSGNWDTRNIQYF.

The CDR3 DNA is TGTGCCATCAGGGAGACGCAAGCGGACGAGCAGTTCTTC. Translation: CAIRETQADEQFF. The chain links TRBV10-3 to TRBJ2-1; D may be TRBD2 (5 bases). V lost 6 bases, J lost 10 bases, and 16 bases lay in between. This CDR3 spans 13 amino acids. The germline V gene encodes CDR1 ENHRY and CDR2 SYGVKD.

This chain links TRBV7-9 with TRBJ2-3, with 12 bases matching TRBD2. CDR1 SEHNR and CDR2 FQNEAQ come from the germline V gene (reference sequence). V dropped 5 bases and J dropped 5; count of bases not matched to a gene: 5. This CDR3 has 15 residues. CDR3 nucleotides: TGTGCCAGCAGCCCGACTAGCGGGAGTGAAGATACGCAGTATTTT. Its translation is CASSPTSGSEDTQYF.

This sequence joins TRBV25-1 and TRBJ2-5, with D possibly TRBD1 on 6 matching bases. V shed 3 bases and J shed 13 bases, with 24 bases lying between them. The CDR3 is made up of 15 amino acids. The germline V gene encodes CDR1 MGHDK and CDR2 SYGVNS. CDR3 bases: TGTGCCAGCAGTGATTCCCTCGAGGGACACGGAAGGGGGTACTTC. Its protein product is CASSDSLEGHGRGYF.

This chain connects TRBV29-1 to TRBJ1-2; D remains ambiguous. Germline V lookup: CDR1 SQVTM, CDR2 ANQGSEA. The germline V and J ends were trimmed by 0 bases and 0 bases, with 8 bases remaining between them. The CDR3 is 14 amino acids. DNA for the CDR3: TGCAGCGTTGAAGAATCCAACGCTAACTATGGCTACACCTTC. It is translated as CSVEESNANYGYTF.

V usage is TRBV29-1 and J usage is TRBJ2-7; D unclear. CDR1 and CDR2 from the germline V gene are SQVTM and ANQGSEA. The CDR3 is made up of 11 amino acids. The ends were cut back, 5 bases at V and 3 bases at J, with 8 bases in the middle. The DNA for the CDR3 is TGCAGCGTTTATCAGAACTACGAGCAGTACTTC. It is translated as CSVYQNYEQYF.

The V and J genes are TRBV27 and TRBJ1-1; the match to TRBD1 covers 12 bases. The germline V gene has CDR1 MNHEY and CDR2 SMNVEV (reference sequence). Trimming at V came to 2 bases and at J to 1 base, leaving 2 bases not matched to a gene. The CDR3 runs 16 residues. In DNA form, the CDR3 reads TGTGCCAGCAGTTTAGGGGGACAGGGGGCGAACACTGAAGCTTTCTTT. This sequence encodes CASSLGGQGANTEAFF.

The chain has TRBV30 and TRBJ2-7; 7 bases match TRBD2. The CDR3 consists of 14 residues. J was trimmed by 2 bases and V by 5 bases; bases with no gene match: 9. Germline V lookup: CDR1 GTSNPN, CDR2 SVGIG (reference sequence). DNA of the CDR3: TGTGCCTGGGTTCCCCAGGGAGGGACCTACGAGCAGTACTTC. This encodes CAWVPQGGTYEQYF.

The chain uses TRBV30 and TRBJ2-1, with a weak D call TRBD2 (6 bases). CDR3 length equals 16 residues. CDR1 is GTSNPN and CDR2 is SVGIG in the germline V gene (reference sequence). The V gene lost 0 bases and the J gene lost 6 bases, with 18 bases spanning the gap. CDR3 residues: CAWSVRVPGGPNEQFF. Here the CDR3 DNA reads TGTGCCTGGAGTGTCAGGGTACCCGGGGGTCCCAATGAGCAGTTCTTC.

This clonotype was seen a single time. DNA of the CDR3: TGTGCCAGCAGCTCCCCCGTACAGGGAACGCGAGAGCAGTACTTC. It translates to CASSSPVQGTREQYF. The chain carries TRBV7-9 and TRBJ2-7, with D possibly matching TRBD1 (6 bases). This CDR3 spans 15 amino acids. The germline CDR1 and CDR2 sequences are SEHNR and FQNEAQ (reference sequence). Deletions cut 4 bases from V and 7 bases from J, with 20 bases between.

The gene calls are TRBV29-1 and TRBJ1-3, with TRBD1 matching 7 bases. Trimming removed 4 bases from V and 0 bases from J; junction bases left unmatched: 0. CDR1 is SQVTM, CDR2 ANQGSEA, per germline. The CDR3 has 13 residues. CDR3 residues: CSVGTGSGNTIYF. DNA for the CDR3: TGCAGCGTTGGGACAGGCTCTGGAAACACCATATATTTT.

This chain links TRBV27 with TRBJ1-2; no definite D call. The ends were cut back, 3 bases at V and 6 bases at J, with 11 bases in the middle. Germline V CDR1 and CDR2: MNHEY, SMNVEV (reference sequence). CDR3 length: 13 amino acids. The DNA of the CDR3 is TGTGCCAGCAGTTTTTGGACGGGAGATGGCTACACCTTC. Amino acid sequence: CASSFWTGDGYTF.

CDR3 protein: CATSRDNEQFF. In DNA, the CDR3 is TGTGCCACCAGCAGAGACAATGAGCAGTTCTTC. The V and J genes are TRBV15 and TRBJ2-1, with no clear D. Germline V gene data show CDR1 as LNHNV and CDR2 as YYDKDF (reference sequence). This CDR3 has 11 residues. V was pared by 0 bases and J by 6 bases, with 0 bases between.

The chain joins TRBV29-1 to TRBJ1-3; the match to TRBD1 covers 8 bases. Germline assignment: CDR1 SQVTM and CDR2 ANQGSEA. V lost 1 base, J lost 2 bases, and 10 bases stayed unmatched. The length of the CDR3 is 17 residues. CDR3 region: CSVEVDRTGTAGNTIYF. The CDR3 coding sequence is TGCAGCGTTGAAGTCGATAGGACAGGGACAGCTGGAAACACCATATATTTT.

The V call is TRBV3-1, the J call TRBJ2-7; 7 bases align to TRBD2. The length of the CDR3 is 13 residues. V trimming: 9 bases; J trimming: 4 bases; junction bases outside the gene matches: 9. Germline values: CDR1 LGHDT, CDR2 YNNKEL (reference sequence). The CDR3 sequence is CASRAGERYEQYF. The CDR3 DNA reads TGTGCCAGTCGTGCGGGGGAGCGGTACGAGCAGTACTTC.

The chain carries TRBV20-1 and TRBJ2-5; possibly TRBD2 for D (6 bases). Germline CDR1 and CDR2: DFQATT and SNEGSKA (reference sequence). The CDR3 spans 13 residues. V was cut by 7 bases and J by 9 bases, with 21 bases left in between. CDR3 sequence: CSVRTGLGVSQYF. The CDR3 coding sequence is TGCAGTGTCCGAACGGGACTGGGGGTGTCCCAGTACTTC.

J is TRBJ2-2 and V is TRBV29-1; D gene ambiguous. This CDR3 contains 12 residues. Germline values: CDR1 SQVTM, CDR2 ANQGSEA. The V gene lost 3 bases and the J gene lost 4 bases, with 6 bases spanning the gap. Here the CDR3 DNA reads TGCAGCGTTGAGGAAGTCACCGGGGAGCTGTTTTTT. Amino acids: CSVEEVTGELFF.

The chain uses TRBV9 and TRBJ2-2, with D hard to call. The CDR3 runs to 14 residues. The V end was cut by 0 bases, the J end by 6 bases, with 9 bases between. The germline V gene encodes CDR1 SGDLS and CDR2 YYNGEE. DNA of the CDR3: TGTGCCAGCAGCGTAGAAGGGCCCGCCGGGGAGCTGTTTTTT. Residues: CASSVEGPAGELFF.

This clonotype has a handful of counts. The J gene is TRBJ1-2, the V gene TRBV6-1; 7 bases line up with TRBD1. Losses at the gene ends were 4 bases for V and 8 bases for J; bases not matched to a gene: 10. CDR3 length: 14 residues. Germline V gives CDR1 MNHNS, CDR2 SASEGT. In DNA, the CDR3 is TGTGCCAGCAGTGCCCAGGGGGGGTCGCGCGGCTACACCTTC. Translated, it gives CASSAQGGSRGYTF.

The chain couples TRBV11-3 to TRBJ2-1; 12 bases line up with TRBD2. Looked up from germline, CDR1 is SGHNT and CDR2 is YENEEA. Unmatched junction bases numbered 2, after V lost 2 bases and J lost 9 bases. The CDR3 has 14 residues. CDR3 DNA sequence: TGTGCCAGCAGCTTAAAACTAGCGGGAGGTGAGCAGTTCTTC. This gives the protein CASSLKLAGGEQFF. The variable domain in full, completed from reference TRBV11-3 and TRBJ2-1, reads EAGVVQSPRYKIIEKKQPVAFWCNPISGHNTLYWYLQNLGQGPELLIRYENEEAVDDSQLPKDRFSAERLKGVDSTLKIQPAELGDSAVYLCASSLKLAGGEQFFGPGTRLTVL.

The rearrangement joins TRBV25-1 to TRBJ2-2; 7 bases are shared with TRBD2. The germline gives CDR1 MGHDK, CDR2 SYGVNS. V shed 1 base and J 6 bases; nucleotides not matched to a gene: 5. The CDR3 is made up of 15 amino acids. The CDR3 reads CASSEWGGGPGELFF. DNA of the CDR3: TGTGCCAGCAGTGAATGGGGGGGAGGGCCCGGGGAGCTGTTTTTT.

The V gene is TRBV7-9, the J gene TRBJ2-3; a possible D gene is TRBD2 (5 bases). Between the trimmed V and J ends, which lost 6 bases and 1 base, there was a span of 11 bases. The CDR3 spans 14 residues. Germline values: CDR1 SEHNR, CDR2 FQNEAQ (reference sequence). The CDR3 protein is CASSWSGGTDTQYF. The CDR3 coding sequence is TGTGCCAGCAGTTGGTCCGGGGGCACAGATACGCAGTATTTT.

The rearrangement links TRBV4-2 to TRBJ2-2, with TRBD2 as a possible D gene (6 bases). Germline assignment: CDR1 LGHNA and CDR2 YNFKEQ. This CDR3 has 14 amino acids. The V and J ends lost 8 bases and 6 bases respectively, with 16 bases between them. The DNA of the CDR3 is TGTGCCAGCTGCCGGGACTTAGGGTCCGGGGAGCTGTTTTTT. The encoded protein is CASCRDLGSGELFF.

The chain has TRBV30 and TRBJ2-3; the match to TRBD2 covers 11 bases. CDR3 length: 16 residues. Germline V gene lookup returns CDR1 GTSNPN and CDR2 SVGIG (reference sequence). V lost 3 bases to trimming and J lost 2 bases; unmatched junction nucleotides: 7. CDR3 sequence: CAWRTKTSGITDTQYF. The CDR3 DNA follows: TGTGCCTGGAGGACTAAGACTAGCGGGATCACAGATACGCAGTATTTT.

Only one count was recorded for this clonotype. The V gene is TRBV5-1, the J gene TRBJ2-7, with D maybe TRBD1 (5 bases). CDR1 SGHRS and CDR2 YFSETQ come from the germline V gene. The CDR3 spans 13 residues. Trimming removed 3 bases from V and 3 bases from J, with 10 bases in between. CDR3 region: CASSSAGHYEQYF. The CDR3, as DNA: TGCGCCAGCAGCTCAGCTGGACACTACGAGCAGTACTTC.

This chain uses TRBV5-1 with TRBJ2-2, with 9 positions matching TRBD1. V gave up 1 base and J gave up 1 base; unmatched junction bases: 8. CDR1 is SGHRS, CDR2 YFSETQ, per germline. This CDR3 region has 18 residues. CDR3 in amino acids: CASSLTLPGQGNTGELFF. CDR3 coding DNA: TGCGCCAGCAGCTTGACCCTACCGGGACAGGGGAACACCGGGGAGCTGTTTTTT.

This rearrangement joins TRBV20-1 to TRBJ2-7, with a possible D match to TRBD1 (5 bases). V gave up 4 bases and J gave up 4 bases, with 14 bases separating them. The length of the CDR3 is 13 residues. Looked up from germline, CDR1 is DFQATT and CDR2 is SNEGSKA (reference sequence). The CDR3 protein is CSATASRVYEQYV. The CDR3 nucleotides read TGCAGTGCTACCGCCTCCAGGGTTTACGAGCAGTACGTC.

This clonotype was observed once. V and J are TRBV20-1 and TRBJ2-7, with D possibly matching TRBD2 (6 bases). The CDR3 runs to 13 residues. Between the trimmed V and J ends, which lost 4 bases and 3 bases, there was a span of 13 bases. CDR1 and CDR2 from the germline V gene are DFQATT and SNEGSKA (reference sequence). This chain's CDR3 is CSATPPGVYEQYV. CDR3 in DNA: TGCAGTGCTACCCCCCCGGGGGTCTACGAGCAGTACGTC.

The chain employs TRBV12-3 or TRBV12-4 and TRBJ2-1, with 7 positions matching TRBD1. The CDR3 extends over 14 amino acids. V shed 3 bases and J 5 bases; nucleotides not matched to a gene: 4. The CDR3 bases are TGTGCCAGCAGTTTCGGGACAGCCCACAATGAGCAGTTCTTC. This gives the protein CASSFGTAHNEQFF.

The rearrangement joins TRBV14 to TRBJ1-1, with D uncertain. The V end lost 1 base, the J end lost 1 base, and 10 bases lay between the germline ends. Germline V CDR1 and CDR2: SGHDN, FVKESK. The CDR3 length is 15 residues. The CDR3 nucleotides read TGTGCCAGCAGCCAAGTGGAGGGAAGGAACACTGAAGCTTTCTTT. It translates to CASSQVEGRNTEAFF.

This sequence joins TRBV27 and TRBJ2-1, with D possibly being TRBD1 or TRBD2 (5 bases each). This CDR3 has 15 amino acids. V was cut by 3 bases and J by 7 bases, with 16 bases left in between. Germline V lookup: CDR1 MNHEY, CDR2 SMNVEV (reference sequence). In DNA form, the CDR3 reads TGTGCCAGCAGTTTCCGGGACGTTAAGGATAATGAGCAGTTCTTC. Protein product: CASSFRDVKDNEQFF.